This T cell receptor (beta chain) was observed in a study of radiation and T cells in renal cell carcinoma. Study summary: Nephrectomy followed 15 Gy stereotactic body radiation by 4 weeks. The study's findings and limits: Top tumor clonotypes rose in blood 2 weeks post-radiation, then contracted.

CDR1 is LNHDA and CDR2 is SQIVND in the germline V gene (reference sequence). Trimming took off 3 bases at V and 3 bases at J, with 9 bases between the two ends. The CDR3 sequence is 13 residues long. Noted time point: blood 2 weeks post-SBRT. The treatment was: 15 Gy SBRT to primary tumor, nephrectomy 4 weeks later. A note on this clone: Its antigen is undetermined.

The repertoire was sequenced with immunoSEQ multiplex PCR; TCRdb's copy has only in-frame clones and lacks some. In the table there are about 130,000 clones, 85% to 90% of which are singletons. This chain uses TRBV19 with TRBJ2-7; D is perhaps TRBD2 (5 bases). The input for sequencing was blood, taken from a patient whose treatment included radiotherapy and nephrectomy. The sequence was obtained from a woman aged 65 to 85 with renal cell carcinoma. The DNA for the CDR3 is TGTGCCAGTAGTATTCCTAGCAGCTACGAGCAGTACTTC. It encodes CASSIPSSYEQYF.